This is a list of T cell receptor beta chains from one sample in a study of blood T cell repertoires in COVID-19. Only in-frame clones appear in the TCRdb table, and some are missing; sequencing was by immunoSEQ multiplex PCR. Of around 200,000 clones listed, roughly 80% are singletons. The material sequenced was peripheral blood. The receptors stem from a human donor in a cohort sampled during active COVID-19. The CDR3 runs from the conserved cysteine through the conserved F or W. The D gene is left open where the match is weak. Part of the rows lack a size; the others show once, few, many or a class for expanded clones.

clone size	V gene	D gene	J gene	CDR3 length	CDR3 protein	CDR3 DNA
-	TRBV6-5	-	TRBJ1-6	15	CASSYEAGGGSPLHF	TGTGCCAGCAGTTACGAGGCGGGAGGGGGATCACCCCTCCACTTT
few	TRBV5-4	-	TRBJ2-1	15	CASSSVNRVGNEQFF	TGTGCCAGCAGCTCCGTCAACAGGGTGGGCAATGAGCAGTTCTTC
-	TRBV19	-	TRBJ1-2	16	CASSLPAGTLNYGYTF	TGTGCCAGTAGCCTCCCCGCTGGGACACTTAACTATGGCTACACCTTC
-	TRBV6-1	-	TRBJ1-2	14	CASSEIQVSYGYTF	TGTGCCAGCAGTGAGATTCAGGTGTCCTATGGCTACACCTTC
-	TRBV5-4	TRBD1	TRBJ1-2	14	CASSLSDRGLGYTF	TGTGCCAGCAGCTTGTCGGACAGGGGGCTCGGCTACACCTTC
-	TRBV11-3	-	TRBJ1-2	12	CASSTGTREIHF	TGTGCCAGCAGCACAGGAACCCGGGAGATACACTTC
-	TRBV7-8	-	TRBJ1-5	15	CASSLGSRGEQPQHF	TGTGCCAGCAGCTTAGGGAGCAGGGGCGAGCAGCCCCAGCATTTT
-	TRBV7-2	-	TRBJ2-7	14	CASSLDLRGAEQYF	TGTGCCAGCAGCTTAGATCTCAGGGGAGCCGAGCAGTACTTC
-	TRBV5-1	TRBD1	TRBJ1-2	15	CASSLGDRGNYGYTF	TGCGCCAGCAGCTTGGGGGACAGGGGAAACTATGGCTACACCTTC
-	TRBV4-1	TRBD1	TRBJ1-2	16	CASSLPGQGSDYGYTF	TGCGCCAGCAGCCTCCCGGGACAGGGGTCGGACTATGGCTACACCTTC
many	TRBV10-1	-	TRBJ2-7	10	CANNTNEQYF	TGCGCCAACAACACTAACGAGCAGTACTTC
-	TRBV6-1	TRBD1	TRBJ1-6	16	CASSEKGGQGHSPLHF	TGTGCCAGCAGTGAAAAGGGGGGACAGGGGCATTCACCCCTCCACTTT
few	TRBV7-9	-	TRBJ1-1	15	CASSLQGPMNTEAFF	TGTGCCAGCAGCTTACAGGGGCCTATGAACACTGAAGCTTTCTTT
-	TRBV15	TRBD1	TRBJ1-2	16	CATSTFSDRETDGYTF	TGTGCCACCAGCACCTTTTCGGACAGGGAAACGGATGGCTACACCTTC
-	TRBV18	-	TRBJ2-7	13	CASSPSAESEQYF	TGTGCCAGCTCACCATCGGCGGAGAGCGAGCAGTACTTC
-	TRBV2	-	TRBJ2-5	13	CASSVLEGETQYF	TGTGCCAGCAGTGTCTTGGAGGGCGAGACCCAGTACTTC
-	TRBV19	-	TRBJ1-2	16	CASSIGQDLARYGYTF	TGTGCCAGTAGTATCGGGCAGGACTTAGCGAGGTATGGCTACACCTTC
few	TRBV6-2/TRBV6-3	-	TRBJ1-5	15	CASSYPPTGNQPQHF	TGTGCCAGCAGTTACCCTCCAACAGGAAATCAGCCCCAGCATTTT
-	TRBV19	TRBD1	TRBJ2-3	15	CASSPRQGPTDTQYF	TGTGCCAGTAGTCCCCGACAGGGTCCCACAGATACGCAGTATTTT
once	TRBV3-1/TRBV3-2	-	TRBJ2-2	15	CASSQGRGNTGELFF	TGTGCCAGCAGCCAAGGGAGGGGAAACACCGGGGAGCTGTTTTTT
-	TRBV4-2	-	TRBJ2-7	15	CASSTRDGGGYEQYF	TGTGCCAGCAGCACCCGGGACGGAGGAGGGTACGAGCAGTACTTC
-	TRBV6-5	TRBD1	TRBJ2-7	14	CASIPGTGGGEQYF	TGTGCCAGCATCCCCGGGACAGGGGGCGGCGAGCAGTACTTC
-	TRBV30	-	TRBJ1-3	14	CAFQSAGTGNTIYF	TGTGCCTTCCAGAGCGCGGGTACTGGAAACACCATATATTTT
-	TRBV5-6	TRBD1	TRBJ1-2	16	CASSSYTGQGSYGYTF	TGTGCCAGCAGTTCGTACACGGGACAGGGGAGCTATGGCTACACCTTC
few	TRBV24-1	-	TRBJ2-1	13	CATSDTTGLVQFF	TGTGCCACCAGTGACACGACAGGTCTCGTTCAGTTCTTC
few	TRBV12-3/TRBV12-4	-	TRBJ2-2	13	CASTARRTGELFF	TGTGCCAGCACCGCGAGGAGGACCGGGGAGCTGTTTTTT
-	TRBV18	TRBD2	TRBJ2-5	17	CASSPRILAGGRKTQYF	TGTGCCAGCTCACCCCGAATTCTAGCGGGGGGAAGGAAGACCCAGTACTTC
-	TRBV7-8	TRBD1	TRBJ1-1	15	CASSLGQTGDTEAFF	TGTGCCAGCAGCTTAGGACAGACAGGGGATACTGAAGCTTTCTTT
once	TRBV25-1	-	TRBJ2-7	14	CASSEPGHTYEQYF	TGTGCCAGCAGTGAACCGGGACATACCTACGAGCAGTACTTC
-	TRBV5-1	-	TRBJ2-7	14	CASSLAHSSYEQYF	TGCGCCAGCAGCTTGGCCCACTCCTCTTACGAGCAGTACTTC
-	TRBV19	-	TRBJ2-2	14	CASSISSGTGELFF	TGTGCCAGTAGTATCTCGTCGGGGACCGGGGAGCTGTTTTTT
-	TRBV11-2	TRBD1	TRBJ1-1	15	CASSLEPRGRTEAFF	TGTGCCAGCAGCTTAGAACCCAGGGGGCGCACTGAAGCTTTCTTT
-	TRBV7-2	-	TRBJ1-6	13	CASSSVDGLPLHF	TGTGCCAGCAGCTCAGTCGATGGTCTTCCCCTCCACTTT
-	TRBV6-1	-	TRBJ2-7	15	CASSEIGVGNYEQYF	TGTGCCAGCAGTGAAATCGGGGTTGGGAACTACGAGCAGTACTTC
-	TRBV5-1	-	TRBJ1-1	13	CASSPTGLTEAFF	TGCGCCAGCAGCCCGACGGGGTTAACTGAAGCTTTCTTT
-	TRBV6-5	TRBD2	TRBJ2-7	14	CASSRQRGGYEQYF	TGTGCCAGCAGTCGTCAGCGGGGGGGCTACGAGCAGTACTTC
once	TRBV5-5	-	TRBJ1-2	14	CASSSTGGPGGYTF	TGTGCCAGCAGCTCCACCGGGGGGCCTGGGGGCTACACCTTC
-	TRBV7-9	TRBD2	TRBJ2-1	16	CASSLRWSGVGNEQFF	TGTGCCAGCAGCTTGAGGTGGAGCGGGGTGGGGAATGAGCAGTTCTTC
-	TRBV10-3	TRBD1	TRBJ1-5	14	CAISEGQVNQPQHF	TGTGCCATCAGTGAGGGACAGGTCAATCAGCCCCAGCATTTT
-	TRBV5-1	-	TRBJ1-5	16	CASSLDGAGENQPQHF	TGCGCCAGCAGCTTGGACGGGGCAGGGGAGAATCAGCCCCAGCATTTT
-	TRBV12-3/TRBV12-4	-	TRBJ2-7	12	CASSLGHYEQYF	TGTGCCAGCAGCCTTGGACATTACGAGCAGTACTTC
-	TRBV6-1	-	TRBJ1-1	17	CASSDIGTRHRNTEAFF	TGTGCCAGCAGTGATATTGGGACTCGGCACAGAAACACTGAAGCTTTCTTT
-	TRBV6-6	-	TRBJ1-1	15	CASSYSSGGNTEAFF	TGTGCCAGCAGTTACTCCTCGGGAGGGAACACTGAAGCTTTCTTT
-	TRBV9	-	TRBJ2-1	15	CASSVESTAYNEQFF	TGTGCCAGCAGCGTAGAATCAACAGCCTACAATGAGCAGTTCTTC
-	TRBV20-1	-	TRBJ1-5	16	CSASRGGTVGNQPQHF	TGCAGTGCTAGTAGGGGGGGAACGGTTGGCAATCAGCCCCAGCATTTT
-	TRBV4-1	TRBD2	TRBJ2-1	19	CASSQDPPTSGTSYNEQFF	TGCGCCAGCAGCCAAGATCCCCCTACTAGCGGGACCAGCTACAATGAGCAGTTCTTC